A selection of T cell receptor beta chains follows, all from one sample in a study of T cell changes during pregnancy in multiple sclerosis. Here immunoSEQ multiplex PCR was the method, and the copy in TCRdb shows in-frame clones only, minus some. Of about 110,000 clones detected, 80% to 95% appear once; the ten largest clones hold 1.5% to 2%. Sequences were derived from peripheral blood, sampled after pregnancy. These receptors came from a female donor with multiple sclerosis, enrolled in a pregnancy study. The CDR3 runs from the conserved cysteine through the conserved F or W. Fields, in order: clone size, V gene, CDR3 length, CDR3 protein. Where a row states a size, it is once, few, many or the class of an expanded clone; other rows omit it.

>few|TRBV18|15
CASSLRDSLNSPLHF
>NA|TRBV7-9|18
CASSPYRFSRGSYNEQFF
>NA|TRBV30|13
CAWASGAPYEQYF
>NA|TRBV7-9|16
CASSTQQGRGQETQYF
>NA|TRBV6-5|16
CASSYAVQGAGETQYF
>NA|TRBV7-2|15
CASSFGGQGDDIQYF
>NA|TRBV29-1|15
CSSRLAGARYNEQFF
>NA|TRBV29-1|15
CSVEDRRGGTGELFF
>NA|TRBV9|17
CASSVADGGAGTGELFF
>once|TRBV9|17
CASSSPRASGNTGELFF
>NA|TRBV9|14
CASSVGGGRSPLHF
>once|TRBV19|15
CASTSGLAGRDEQFF
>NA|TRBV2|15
CASRNPAGAFGEQYF
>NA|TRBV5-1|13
CASSSNNWETQYF
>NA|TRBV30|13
CAWSQLSNTEAFF
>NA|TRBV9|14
CASSFGTANTEAFF
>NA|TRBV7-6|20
CASSLAVLSGLAGARGEQFF
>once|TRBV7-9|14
CASSLGTSAGELFF
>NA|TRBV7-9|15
CASSPPGQDPYEQYF
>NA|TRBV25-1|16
CASSGTEHTGGDTQYF
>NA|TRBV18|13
CASSPPHGYEQYF
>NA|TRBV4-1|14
CASSQVQGSQPQHF
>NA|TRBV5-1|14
CASSSRDPTGELFF
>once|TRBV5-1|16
CASSLAGTGAQETQYF
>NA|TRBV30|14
CAWRPDRVNEKLFF
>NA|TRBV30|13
CAWSVRFNYGYTF